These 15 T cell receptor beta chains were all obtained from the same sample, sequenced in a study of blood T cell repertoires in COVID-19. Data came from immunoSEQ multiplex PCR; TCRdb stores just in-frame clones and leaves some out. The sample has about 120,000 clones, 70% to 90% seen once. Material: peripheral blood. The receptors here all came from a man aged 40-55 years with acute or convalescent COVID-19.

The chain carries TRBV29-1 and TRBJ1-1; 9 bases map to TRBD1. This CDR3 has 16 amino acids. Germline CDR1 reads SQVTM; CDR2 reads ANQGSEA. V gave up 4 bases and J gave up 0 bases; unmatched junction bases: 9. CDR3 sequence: CSVAPTGGDMNTEAFF. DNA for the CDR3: TGCAGCGTTGCCCCGACAGGGGGAGACATGAACACTGAAGCTTTCTTT.

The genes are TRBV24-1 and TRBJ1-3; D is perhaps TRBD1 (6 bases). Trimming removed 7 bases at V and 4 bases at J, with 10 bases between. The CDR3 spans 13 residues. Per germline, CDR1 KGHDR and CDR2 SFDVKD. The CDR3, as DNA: TGTGCCACCAGGGGGGCGGAAGGAAACACCATATATTTT. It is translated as CATRGAEGNTIYF.

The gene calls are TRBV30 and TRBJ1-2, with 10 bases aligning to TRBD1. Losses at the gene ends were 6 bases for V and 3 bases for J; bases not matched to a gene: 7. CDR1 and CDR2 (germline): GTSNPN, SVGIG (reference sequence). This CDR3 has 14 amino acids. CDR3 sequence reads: CACSEDRGHYGYTF. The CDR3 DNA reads TGTGCCTGCTCTGAAGACAGGGGGCACTATGGCTACACCTTC.

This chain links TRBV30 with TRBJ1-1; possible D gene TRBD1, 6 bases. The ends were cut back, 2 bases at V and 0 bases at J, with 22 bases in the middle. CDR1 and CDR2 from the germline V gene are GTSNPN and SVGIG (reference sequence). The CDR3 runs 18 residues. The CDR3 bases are TGTGCCTGGAGTCCCCGGGACAAAAGTTTAGATATGAACACTGAAGCTTTCTTT. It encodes CAWSPRDKSLDMNTEAFF.

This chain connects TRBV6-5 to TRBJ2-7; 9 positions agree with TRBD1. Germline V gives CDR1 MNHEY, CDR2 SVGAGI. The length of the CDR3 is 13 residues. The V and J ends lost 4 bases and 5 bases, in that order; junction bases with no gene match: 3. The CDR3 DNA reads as TGTGCCAGCAGTTCCGGGACAGGGCACGAGCAGTACTTC. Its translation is CASSSGTGHEQYF.

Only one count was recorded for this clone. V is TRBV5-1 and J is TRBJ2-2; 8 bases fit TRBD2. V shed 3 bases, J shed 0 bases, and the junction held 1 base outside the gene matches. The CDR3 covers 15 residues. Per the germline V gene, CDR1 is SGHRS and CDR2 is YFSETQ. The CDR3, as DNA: TGCGCCAGCAGCTCAGCGGGGGCGAACACCGGGGAGCTGTTTTTT. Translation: CASSSAGANTGELFF.

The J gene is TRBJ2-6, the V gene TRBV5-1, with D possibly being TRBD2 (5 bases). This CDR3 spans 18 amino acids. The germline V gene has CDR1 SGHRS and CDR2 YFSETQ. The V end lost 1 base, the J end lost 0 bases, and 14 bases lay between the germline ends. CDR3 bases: TGCGCCAGCAGCTTGTTGCAAACCGCGGGCTCTGGGGCCAACGTCCTGACTTTC. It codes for CASSLLQTAGSGANVLTF.

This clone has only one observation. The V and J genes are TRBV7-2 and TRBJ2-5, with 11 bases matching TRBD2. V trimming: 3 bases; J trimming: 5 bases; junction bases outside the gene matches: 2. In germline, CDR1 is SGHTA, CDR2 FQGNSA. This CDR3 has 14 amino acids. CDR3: CASSFSGGGETQYF. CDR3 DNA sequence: TGTGCCAGCAGCTTTAGCGGGGGGGGTGAGACCCAGTACTTC. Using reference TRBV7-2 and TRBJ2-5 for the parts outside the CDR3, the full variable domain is GAGVSQSPSNKVTEKGKDVELRCDPISGHTALYWYRQSLGQGLEFLIYFQGNSAPDKSGLPSDRFSAERTGGSVSTLTIQRTQQEDSAVYLCASSFSGGGETQYFGPGTRLLVL.

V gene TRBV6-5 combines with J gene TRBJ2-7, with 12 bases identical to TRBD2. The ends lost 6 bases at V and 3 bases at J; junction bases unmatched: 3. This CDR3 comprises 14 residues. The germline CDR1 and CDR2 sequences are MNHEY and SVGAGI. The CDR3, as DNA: TGTGCCAGCAGAAGACTAGCGGGGGACTACGAGCAGTACTTC. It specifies CASRRLAGDYEQYF.

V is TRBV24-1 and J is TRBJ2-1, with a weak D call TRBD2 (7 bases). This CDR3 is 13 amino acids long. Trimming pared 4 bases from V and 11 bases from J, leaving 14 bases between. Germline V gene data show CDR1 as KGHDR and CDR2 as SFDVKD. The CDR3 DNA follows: TGTGCCACCAGTGAAGGGGGGGACACCCAGCAGTTCTTC. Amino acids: CATSEGGDTQQFF.

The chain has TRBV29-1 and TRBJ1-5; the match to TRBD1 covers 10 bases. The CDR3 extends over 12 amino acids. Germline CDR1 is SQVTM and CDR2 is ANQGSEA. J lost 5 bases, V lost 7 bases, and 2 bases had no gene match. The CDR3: CSAGTGDQPQHF. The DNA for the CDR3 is TGCAGCGCTGGGACAGGGGATCAGCCCCAGCATTTT. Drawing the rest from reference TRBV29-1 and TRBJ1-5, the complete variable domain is SAVISQKPSRDICQRGTSLTIQCQVDSQVTMMFWYRQQPGQSLTLIATANQGSEATYESGFVIDKFPISRPNLTFSTLTVSNMSPEDSSIYLCSAGTGDQPQHFGDGTRLSIL.

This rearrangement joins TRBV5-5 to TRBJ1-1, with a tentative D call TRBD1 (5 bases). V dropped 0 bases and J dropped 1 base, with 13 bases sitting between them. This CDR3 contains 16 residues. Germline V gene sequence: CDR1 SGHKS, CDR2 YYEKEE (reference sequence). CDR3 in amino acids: CASSLGDAGSNTEAFF. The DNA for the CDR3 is TGTGCCAGCAGCTTGGGGGATGCAGGGTCGAACACTGAAGCTTTCTTT.

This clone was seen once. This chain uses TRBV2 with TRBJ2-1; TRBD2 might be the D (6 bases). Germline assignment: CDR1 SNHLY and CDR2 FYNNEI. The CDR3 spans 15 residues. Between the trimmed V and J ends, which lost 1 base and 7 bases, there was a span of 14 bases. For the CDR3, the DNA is TGTGCCAGCAGTGAAGAACGTTCTGGGAGGAATGAGCAGTTCTTC. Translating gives CASSEERSGRNEQFF.

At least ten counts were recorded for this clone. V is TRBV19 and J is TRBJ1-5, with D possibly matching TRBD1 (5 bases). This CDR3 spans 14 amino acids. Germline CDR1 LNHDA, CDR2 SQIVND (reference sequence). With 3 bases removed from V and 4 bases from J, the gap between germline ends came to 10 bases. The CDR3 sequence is CASSIRGFNQPQHF. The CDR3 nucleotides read TGTGCCAGTAGTATTAGGGGTTTTAATCAGCCCCAGCATTTT.

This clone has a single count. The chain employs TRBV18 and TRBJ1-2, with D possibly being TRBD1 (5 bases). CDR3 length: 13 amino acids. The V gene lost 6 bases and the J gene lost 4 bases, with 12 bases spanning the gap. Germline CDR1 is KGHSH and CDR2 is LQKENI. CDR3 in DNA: TGTGCCAGCTCGGTGGGGCCTACCTATGGCTACACCTTC. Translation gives CASSVGPTYGYTF.